These 21 T cell receptor beta chains came from one sample sequenced in a study of monozygotic twins with inflammatory bowel disease. One entry per CDR3 protein, without DNA, is what TCRdb gives after re-calling the 5' RACE reads. Recorded here are 350,000 to 500,000 distinct CDR3 sequences; the top ten clones represent around 2.4%. Sequenced input: blood. The receptors stem from a human donor with ulcerative colitis or Crohn's disease, or a healthy co-twin of an affected twin (not recorded which).

The genes are TRBV10-3 and TRBJ2-7; lacking DNA, the TRBD2 call made by TCRdb goes unchecked. From germline, CDR1 is ENHRY and CDR2 SYGVKD. This CDR3 region has 14 residues. The CDR3 loop reads CAIRAGDYTYEQYF.

The V call is TRBV20-1, the J call TRBJ2-2; the D call of TRBD2 rests on TCRdb alone, since no DNA is present to check it. Germline loops: CDR1 DFQATT, CDR2 SNEGSKA (reference sequence). The CDR3 loop spans 14 amino acids. This CDR3 reads CSARDSGSAGELFF.

This chain uses TRBV7-2 with TRBJ2-1; no DNA is available, so the TRBD2 call from TCRdb remains unchecked. The CDR3 is 14 amino acids. In germline, CDR1 is SGHTA, CDR2 FQGNSA. CDR3 residues: CASSSTSGRLEQFF.

The chain is built from TRBV6-1 and TRBJ1-4; with no DNA, the TCRdb D assignment of TRBD1 cannot be verified. The germline CDR1 and CDR2 sequences are MNHNS and SASEGT. The CDR3 has 13 residues. CDR3 amino acids: CASNGQGREKLFF.

The chain employs TRBV3-1 and TRBJ2-7; the TCRdb call, TRBD1, lacks DNA for checking. The CDR3 totals 15 residues. Germline-derived CDR1 and CDR2 are LGHDT and YNNKEL (reference sequence). CDR3 amino acids: CASSPPDRAYREQYF.

The chain employs TRBV20-1 and TRBJ2-1; the D call from TCRdb, TRBD1, cannot be confirmed without DNA. This CDR3 region has 15 residues. Germline V gene data show CDR1 as DFQATT and CDR2 as SNEGSKA (reference sequence). The CDR3 reads CSASWAGSSYNEQLF.

The chain has TRBV20-1 and TRBJ1-2. Germline V CDR1 and CDR2: DFQATT, SNEGSKA (reference sequence). The CDR3 runs 15 residues. The CDR3 spells CSARIPSGLSDGYTF.

J is TRBJ2-7 and V is TRBV6-5; TCRdb proposes TRBD1, but this gene call is untestable without DNA. The CDR3 loop spans 15 amino acids. Germline V gene lookup returns CDR1 MNHEY and CDR2 SVGAGI. The CDR3 sequence is CASSYSKQGAYEQYF.

The chain is built from TRBV12-3 or TRBV12-4 and TRBJ2-1; TCRdb indicates TRBD1, and absent DNA this call remains unverified. The CDR3 runs 15 residues. CDR3 residues: CASSLGTGVTNEQFF.

This chain joins TRBV12-3 or TRBV12-4 and TRBJ2-1; lacking DNA, the TRBD1 call made by TCRdb goes unchecked. The CDR3 is 14 residues long. The CDR3 loop is CASSLGGGAPLQFF.

The chain is built from TRBV14 and TRBJ1-3; TCRdb returns TRBD1, unconfirmable since there is no DNA. The germline V gene has CDR1 SGHDN and CDR2 FVKESK. This CDR3 region has 16 residues. The CDR3 loop is CASSVTGHGPGNTIYF.

J is TRBJ2-7 and V is TRBV11-1; TCRdb's D gene call, TRBD2, goes unchecked for lack of DNA. This CDR3 is 18 amino acids long. Per the germline V gene, CDR1 is SGHAT and CDR2 is FQDESV (reference sequence). The CDR3 loop is CASSLKASGSKGTYEQYF.

The chain links TRBV20-1 to TRBJ2-7; TCRdb designates TRBD1, a call that cannot be tested without DNA. Per the germline V gene, CDR1 is DFQATT and CDR2 is SNEGSKA (reference sequence). The CDR3 length is 14 residues. CDR3 sequence: CSARPATGTYEQYF.

The V call is TRBV6-2 or TRBV6-3, the J call TRBJ2-1; TCRdb proposes TRBD2, but this gene call is untestable without DNA. Germline lookup yields CDR1 MNHEY and CDR2 SVGEGT. The CDR3 extends over 16 amino acids. CDR3 sequence: CASSYPSGRAGDEQFF.

This sequence joins TRBV28 and TRBJ2-7; TCRdb selects TRBD2, and the lack of DNA leaves this call unchecked. CDR1 and CDR2 from the germline V gene are MDHEN and SYDVKM. The CDR3 runs 16 residues. The CDR3 sequence is CASSSIAGGSSYEQYF.

This chain connects TRBV12-3 or TRBV12-4 to TRBJ2-1; TCRdb calls TRBD2, which cannot be checked without DNA. The CDR3 totals 17 residues. CDR3 in amino acids: CASSWTSGFSSYNEQFF.

V is TRBV20-1 and J is TRBJ2-1; TCRdb indicates TRBD2, and absent DNA this call remains unverified. CDR3 length: 16 amino acids. CDR1 DFQATT and CDR2 SNEGSKA come from the germline V gene (reference sequence). CDR3 in amino acids: CSAPGTSGGAGNEQFF.

The genes are TRBV12-5 and TRBJ1-5. CDR1 and CDR2 from the germline V gene are LGHNT and FRNRAP. The CDR3 sequence is 12 residues long. The CDR3 is CASGLVNQPQHF.

The gene calls are TRBV12-3 or TRBV12-4 and TRBJ1-5. The CDR3 is made up of 12 amino acids. Here the CDR3 reads CASSFRDQPQHF.

V and J are TRBV6-1 and TRBJ2-3; no DNA is available, so the TRBD2 call from TCRdb remains unchecked. Germline values: CDR1 MNHNS, CDR2 SASEGT. The CDR3 consists of 16 residues. The CDR3: CASRRLAGGQGDTQYF.

The chain is built from TRBV10-3 and TRBJ2-3. CDR3 size: 14 residues. Germline CDR1 reads ENHRY; CDR2 reads SYGVKD. Here the CDR3 reads CAISEQGRTDTQYF.